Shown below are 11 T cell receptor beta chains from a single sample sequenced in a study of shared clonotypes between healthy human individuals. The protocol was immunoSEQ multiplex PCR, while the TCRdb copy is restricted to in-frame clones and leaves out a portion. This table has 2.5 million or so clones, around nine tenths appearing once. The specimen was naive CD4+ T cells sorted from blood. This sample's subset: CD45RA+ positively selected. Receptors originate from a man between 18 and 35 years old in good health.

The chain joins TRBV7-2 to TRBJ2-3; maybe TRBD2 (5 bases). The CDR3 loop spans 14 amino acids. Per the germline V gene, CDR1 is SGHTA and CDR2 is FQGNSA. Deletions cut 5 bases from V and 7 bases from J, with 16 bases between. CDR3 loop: CASSPAAELNTQYF. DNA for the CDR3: TGTGCCAGCAGCCCAGCAGCGGAACTCAATACGCAGTATTTT.

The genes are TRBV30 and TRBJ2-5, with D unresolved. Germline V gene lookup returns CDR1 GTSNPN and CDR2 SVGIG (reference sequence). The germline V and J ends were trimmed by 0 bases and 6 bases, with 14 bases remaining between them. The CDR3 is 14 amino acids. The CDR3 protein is CAWSVQNSRKTQYF. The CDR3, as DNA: TGTGCCTGGAGTGTACAGAACAGTCGAAAGACCCAGTACTTC.

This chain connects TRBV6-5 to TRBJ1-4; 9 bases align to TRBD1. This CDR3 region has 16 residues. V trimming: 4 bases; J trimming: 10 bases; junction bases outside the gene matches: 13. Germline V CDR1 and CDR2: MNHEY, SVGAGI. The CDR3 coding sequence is TGTGCCAGCAGTTCCCAAAAAACAGGGGGCGTCGGAAAACTGTTTTTT. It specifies CASSSQKTGGVGKLFF.

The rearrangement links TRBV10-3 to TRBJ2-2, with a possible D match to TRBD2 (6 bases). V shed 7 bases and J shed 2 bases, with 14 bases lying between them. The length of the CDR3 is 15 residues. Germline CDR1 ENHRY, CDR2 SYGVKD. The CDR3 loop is CAINKDGSNTGELFF. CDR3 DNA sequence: TGTGCCATCAACAAGGACGGGAGCAACACCGGGGAGCTGTTTTTT.

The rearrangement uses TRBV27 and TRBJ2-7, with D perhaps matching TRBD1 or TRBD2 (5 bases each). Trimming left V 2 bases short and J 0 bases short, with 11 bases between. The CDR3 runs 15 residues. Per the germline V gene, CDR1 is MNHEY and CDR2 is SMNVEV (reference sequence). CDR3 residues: CASSLRWGSSYEQYF. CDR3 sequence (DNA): TGTGCCAGCAGTTTAAGGTGGGGGAGCTCCTACGAGCAGTACTTC.

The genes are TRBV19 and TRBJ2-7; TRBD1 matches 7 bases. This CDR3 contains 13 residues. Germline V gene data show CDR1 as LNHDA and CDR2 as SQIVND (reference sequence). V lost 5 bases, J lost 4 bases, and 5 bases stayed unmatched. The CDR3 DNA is TGTGCCAGTAGTTGGGCCAGGGGGTACGAGCAGTACTTC. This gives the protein CASSWARGYEQYF.

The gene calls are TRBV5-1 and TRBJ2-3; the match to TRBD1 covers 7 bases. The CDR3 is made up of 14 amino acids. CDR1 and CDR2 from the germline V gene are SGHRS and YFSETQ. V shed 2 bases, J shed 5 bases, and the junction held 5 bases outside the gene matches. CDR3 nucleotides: TGCGCCAGCAGCTTAAGTGCAGGGGGAGATACGCAGTATTTT. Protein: CASSLSAGGDTQYF.

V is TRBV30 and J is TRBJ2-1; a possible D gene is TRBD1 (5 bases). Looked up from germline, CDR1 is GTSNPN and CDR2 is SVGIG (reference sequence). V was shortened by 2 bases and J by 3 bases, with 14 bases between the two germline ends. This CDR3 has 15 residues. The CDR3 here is CAWSRGGPLYNEQFF. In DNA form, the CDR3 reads TGTGCCTGGAGTAGGGGCGGACCTCTCTACAATGAGCAGTTCTTC.

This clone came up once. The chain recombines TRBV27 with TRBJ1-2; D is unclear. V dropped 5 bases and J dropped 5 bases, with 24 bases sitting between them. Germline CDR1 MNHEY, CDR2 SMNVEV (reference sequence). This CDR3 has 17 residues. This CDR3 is CASSLSGPSVRIYGYTF. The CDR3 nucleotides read TGTGCCAGCAGTCTTAGCGGACCCTCCGTGAGAATTTATGGCTACACCTTC.

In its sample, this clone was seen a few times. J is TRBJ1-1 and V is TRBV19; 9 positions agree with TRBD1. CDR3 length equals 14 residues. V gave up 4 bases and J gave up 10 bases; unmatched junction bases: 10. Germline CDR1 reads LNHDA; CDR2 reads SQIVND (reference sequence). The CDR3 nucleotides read TGTGCCAGTAGTAAAGCGGGACAGGGTGCGGTAGCTTTCTTT. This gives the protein CASSKAGQGAVAFF.

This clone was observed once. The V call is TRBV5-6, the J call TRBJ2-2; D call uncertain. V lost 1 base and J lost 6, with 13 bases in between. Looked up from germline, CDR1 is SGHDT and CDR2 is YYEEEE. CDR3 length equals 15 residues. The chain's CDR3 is CASSLRGRNAGELFF. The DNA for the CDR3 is TGTGCCAGCAGCTTGAGAGGAAGAAACGCCGGGGAGCTGTTTTTT.